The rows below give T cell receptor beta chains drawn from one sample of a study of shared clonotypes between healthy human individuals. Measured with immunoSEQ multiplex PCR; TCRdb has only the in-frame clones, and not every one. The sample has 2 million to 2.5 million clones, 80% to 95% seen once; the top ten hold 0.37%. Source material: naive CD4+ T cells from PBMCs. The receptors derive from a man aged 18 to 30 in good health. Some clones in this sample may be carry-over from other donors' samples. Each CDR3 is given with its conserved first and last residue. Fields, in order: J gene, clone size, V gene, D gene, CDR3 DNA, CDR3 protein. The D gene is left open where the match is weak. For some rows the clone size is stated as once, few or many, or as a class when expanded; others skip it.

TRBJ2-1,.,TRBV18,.,TGTGCCAGCTCACCATCATGGGGTGGGTCCTACAATGAGCAGTTCTTC,CASSPSWGGSYNEQFF
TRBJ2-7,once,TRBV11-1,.,TGTGCCAGCAGGTTGGGTGGCAGGTCCTACGAGCAGTACTTC,CASRLGGRSYEQYF
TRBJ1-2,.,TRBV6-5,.,TGTGCCAGCAGTTACTCGAGTCGACGGAACTATGGCTACACCTTC,CASSYSSRRNYGYTF
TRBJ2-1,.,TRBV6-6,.,TGTGCCAGCAGGATCAGCTCCTACAATGAGCAGTTCTTC,CASRISSYNEQFF
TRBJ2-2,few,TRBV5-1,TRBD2,TGCGCCAGCAGCTTGGCGGCTAGCGGGAACACCGGGGAGCTGTTTTTT,CASSLAASGNTGELFF
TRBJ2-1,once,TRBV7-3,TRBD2,TGTGCCAGCAGCTTAATGGGCGGGAGCTCCTACAATGAGCAGTTCTTC,CASSLMGGSSYNEQFF
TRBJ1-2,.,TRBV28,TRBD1,TGTGCCAGCAGTTCTGCCGGGACAGGGAATGGCTACACCTTC,CASSSAGTGNGYTF
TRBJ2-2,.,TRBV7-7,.,TGTGCCAGCAGCTTAGTTGGAGGGCCGAACACCGGGGAGCTGTTTTTT,CASSLVGGPNTGELFF
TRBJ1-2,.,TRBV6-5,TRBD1,TGTGCCAGCAGTTATACAGGGGCTGGGTATGGCTACACCTTC,CASSYTGAGYGYTF
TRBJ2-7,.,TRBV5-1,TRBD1,TGCGCCAGCAGCTTGGTTGTGAACAGGGGGCAAAACGAGCAGTACTTC,CASSLVVNRGQNEQYF
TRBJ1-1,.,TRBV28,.,TGTGCCAGCAGTTTATACCTCACTGAAGCTTTCTTT,CASSLYLTEAFF
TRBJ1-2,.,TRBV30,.,TGTGCCTGGAGTGTTTTTGAGGACTATGGCTACACCTTC,CAWSVFEDYGYTF
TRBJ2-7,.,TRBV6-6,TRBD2,TGTGCCAGCAGTTACGCTCTGACTAGCGGCAATTACGAGCAGTACTTC,CASSYALTSGNYEQYF
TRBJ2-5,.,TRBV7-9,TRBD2,TGTGCCAGCAGCTTCGGACTAGATCGGGAGACCCAGTACTTC,CASSFGLDRETQYF
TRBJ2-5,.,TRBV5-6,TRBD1,TGTGCCAGCAGCTTGGCCTTGGGACAGCAAGAGACCCAGTACTTC,CASSLALGQQETQYF
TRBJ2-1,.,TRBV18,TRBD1,TGTGCCAGCTCGCCGGGACAGAGAAACAATGAGCAGTTCTTC,CASSPGQRNNEQFF
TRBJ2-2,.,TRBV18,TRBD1,TGTGCCAGCTCACCATCCTGGGACAGCGGTACCGGGGAGCTGTTTTTT,CASSPSWDSGTGELFF
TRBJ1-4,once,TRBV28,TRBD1,TGTGCCAGTTTGGGACAGGGAGGCGAAAAACTGTTTTTT,CASLGQGGEKLFF
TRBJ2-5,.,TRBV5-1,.,TGCGCCAGCAGCTTCGGTGGGGGAGTTCGGGAGACCCAGTACTTC,CASSFGGGVRETQYF
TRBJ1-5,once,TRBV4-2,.,TGTGCCAGCAGCGGTAATCCTGGGGGTCAGCCCCAGCATTTT,CASSGNPGGQPQHF
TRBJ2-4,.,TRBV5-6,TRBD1,TGTGCCAGCAGCTCCAGGGACAGCCGAAACATTCAGTACTTC,CASSSRDSRNIQYF
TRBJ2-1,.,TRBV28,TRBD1,TGTGCCAGCAGTACACGGACAGGGGGCTTCATGTCCTACAATGAGCAGTTCTTC,CASSTRTGGFMSYNEQFF
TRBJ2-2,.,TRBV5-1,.,TGCGCCAGCAGCTCCCTGATGGGAGAGCTGTTTTTT,CASSSLMGELFF
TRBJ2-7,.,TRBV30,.,TGTGCCTGGAGCCCGGACTCCTACTCCTACGAGCAGTACTTC,CAWSPDSYSYEQYF
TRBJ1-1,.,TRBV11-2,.,TGTGCCAGCAGCTTAGCCACGCCCTCCGGGACGGTGAACACTGAAGCTTTCTTT,CASSLATPSGTVNTEAFF
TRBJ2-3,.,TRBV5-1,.,TGCGCCAGCAGCACCCGCTTATCAGATACGCAGTATTTT,CASSTRLSDTQYF
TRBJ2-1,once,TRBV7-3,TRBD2,TGTGCCAGCAGCTTAATGGGGACTAGCGGGATGGATGAGCAGTTCTTC,CASSLMGTSGMDEQFF
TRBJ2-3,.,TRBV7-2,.,TGTGCCAGCAGCCAAGTGGCAGGGGCCACAGATACGCAGTATTTT,CASSQVAGATDTQYF
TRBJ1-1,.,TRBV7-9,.,TGTGCCAGCAGCCCTGACAACATGAACACTGAAGCTTTCTTT,CASSPDNMNTEAFF
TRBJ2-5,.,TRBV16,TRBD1,TGTGCCAGCAGTGCGTCCGGGACAGGGAAGGGAGAGACCCAGTACTTC,CASSASGTGKGETQYF
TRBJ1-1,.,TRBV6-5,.,TGTGCCAGCCGACGCAGGGAAGATAGGGAAGCTTTCTTT,CASRRREDREAFF
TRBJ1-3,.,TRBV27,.,TGTGCCAGCAGCCAACGACCTTTCGACAACTCTGGAAACACCATATATTTT,CASSQRPFDNSGNTIYF
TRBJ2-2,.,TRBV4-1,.,TGCGCCAGCGGAACAGGATATTCGAACACCGGGGAGCTGTTTTTT,CASGTGYSNTGELFF
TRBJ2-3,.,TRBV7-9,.,TGTGCCAGCAGCTTAGGGAGCTCCATCACAGATACGCAGTATTTT,CASSLGSSITDTQYF
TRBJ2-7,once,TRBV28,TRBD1,TGTGCCAGCAGTTCGACAGGGGGAGGGAGCGAGCAGTACTTC,CASSSTGGGSEQYF
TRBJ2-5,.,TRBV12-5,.,TGTGCTAGTGGTCCGGGGGGCCAAGGGACCCAGTACTTC,CASGPGGQGTQYF
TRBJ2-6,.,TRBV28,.,TGTGCCAGCAGTTTAAGAGGGGCTGGGGCCAACGTCCTGACTTTC,CASSLRGAGANVLTF
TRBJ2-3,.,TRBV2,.,TGTGCCAGCGCAGCGACAGATACGCAGTATTTT,CASAATDTQYF
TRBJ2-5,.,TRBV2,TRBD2,TGTGCCAGCAGTGTCGGGGGACTAGCGGGAGGAGATGGAGAGACCCAGTACTTC,CASSVGGLAGGDGETQYF
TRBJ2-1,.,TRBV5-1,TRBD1,TGCGCCAGCACACAGGGGATGGACAATGAGCAGTTCTTC,CASTQGMDNEQFF
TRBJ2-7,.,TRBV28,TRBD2,TGTGCCAGCAGTTTGGGGCGTACTAGCGGGGTAACCTACGAGCAGTACTTC,CASSLGRTSGVTYEQYF
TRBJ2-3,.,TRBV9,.,TGTGCCAGCAGCCCCCGTACGGCGGGGAACACAGATACGCAGTATTTT,CASSPRTAGNTDTQYF
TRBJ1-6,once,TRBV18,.,TGTGCCAGCTCAAGGGCCCTCGGTTCACCCCTCCACTTT,CASSRALGSPLHF
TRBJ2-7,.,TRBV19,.,TGTGCCAGTAGTGAAGGGTCTTTGGGACCGCGGTCCTACGAGCAGTACTTC,CASSEGSLGPRSYEQYF
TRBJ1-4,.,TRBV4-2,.,TGTGCCAGCAGCCAAGATCCTAAGGGCAGGGGTGGTGAAAAACTGTTTTTT,CASSQDPKGRGGEKLFF
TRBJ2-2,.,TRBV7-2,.,TGTGCCAGCAGCTTAGTAGGGGCGAGAGGCACCGGGGAGCTGTTTTTT,CASSLVGARGTGELFF
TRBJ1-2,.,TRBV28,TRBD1,TGTGCCAGCAGTTTTAAGGGGGCACAGGGGGCGTATGGCTACACCTTC,CASSFKGAQGAYGYTF
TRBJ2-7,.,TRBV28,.,.,CASSSVAGGALRQRRYF
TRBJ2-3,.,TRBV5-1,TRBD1,TGCGCCAGCAGCTTGGACAGGGGGCCAGATACGCAGTATTTT,CASSLDRGPDTQYF
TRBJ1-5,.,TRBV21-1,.,TGTGCCAGCAGCAAAGTTCAGAAAAGCAATCAGCCCCAGCATTTT,CASSKVQKSNQPQHF
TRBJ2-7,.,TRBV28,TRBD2,TGTGCCAGCAGCTTAGCGGGAGGGAGGAACGAGCAGTACTTC,CASSLAGGRNEQYF
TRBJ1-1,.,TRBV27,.,TGTGCCAGCAGTTTATCTGGACGGCTGGGGAGCACTGAAGCTTTCTTT,CASSLSGRLGSTEAFF
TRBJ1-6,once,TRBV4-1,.,TGCGCCAGCAGCCAACCACCGGGGGGGGTTAGGACTTCACCCCTCCACTTT,CASSQPPGGVRTSPLHF
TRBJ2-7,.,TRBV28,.,TGTGCCAGCACCCCCTCGGTGGGATTTGGGGTTTACGAGCAGTACTTC,CASTPSVGFGVYEQYF
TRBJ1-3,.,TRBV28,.,TGTGCCAGCAGTTTTCGCATAAGCCCTTCTGGAAACACCATATATTTT,CASSFRISPSGNTIYF